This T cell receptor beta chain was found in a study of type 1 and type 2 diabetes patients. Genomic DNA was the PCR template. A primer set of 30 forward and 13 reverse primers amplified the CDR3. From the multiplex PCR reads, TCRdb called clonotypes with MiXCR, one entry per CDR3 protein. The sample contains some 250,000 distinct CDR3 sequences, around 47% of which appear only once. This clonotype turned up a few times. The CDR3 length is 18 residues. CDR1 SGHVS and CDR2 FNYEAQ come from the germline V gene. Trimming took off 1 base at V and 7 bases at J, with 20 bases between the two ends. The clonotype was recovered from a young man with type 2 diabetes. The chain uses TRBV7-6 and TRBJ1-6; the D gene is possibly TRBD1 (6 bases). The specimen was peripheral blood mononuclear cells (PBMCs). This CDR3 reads CASSLGRWGQAINSPLHF. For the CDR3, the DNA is TGTGCCAGCAGCTTAGGACGGTGGGGGCAGGCGATAAATTCACCCCTCCACTTT.